Below are 28 T cell receptor beta chains sequenced from a single sample in a study of early T cells in non-severe SARS-CoV-2 infection (dated by TCRdb to 2020 to 2022). Libraries came from 5' RACE. Data came from a NextSeq 500. TCRdb ran its own pipeline on the public reads, namely fastp trimming at Q25 and MiXCR clone calling, and kept in-frame beta chains. Here each entry gathers all rows of one CDR3 protein and keeps the most common genes and DNA. This sample lists tens of thousands of distinct CDR3 sequences; about a tenth were detected once. The ten largest clones take up roughly 9.7% of the sample. Sample: whole blood. The receptors derive from an adult who was a healthcare worker with PCR-confirmed SARS-CoV-2 infection or an uninfected control (not recorded which).

Worth noting for this clonotype: A much larger clone lies one base from this, so it may be a read error. CDR3 loop: CVSSLLGTPYQPQHF. The CDR3 coding sequence is TGTGTCAGCAGCTTACTTGGGACACCTTATCAGCCCCAGCATTTT. The chain has TRBV7-2 and TRBJ1-5; D might be TRBD1 (6 bases). This CDR3 region has 15 residues. Germline V gene data show CDR1 as SGHTA and CDR2 as FQGNSA. The complete variable domain, with remaining parts taken from reference TRBV7-2 and TRBJ1-5, reads GAGVSQSPSNKVTEKGKDVELRCDPISGHTALYWYRQSLGQGLEFLIYFQGNSAPDKSGLPSDRFSAERTGGSVSTLTIQRTQQEDSAVYLCVSSLLGTPYQPQHFGDGTRLSIL.

V gene TRBV7-3 combines with J gene TRBJ2-2; 11 nucleotides match TRBD1. V gave up 0 bases and J gave up 9 bases; unmatched junction bases: 9. This CDR3 spans 17 amino acids. Germline V lookup: CDR1 SGHTA, CDR2 FQGTGA. In DNA, the CDR3 is TGTGCCAGCAGCTTAACACCACCGGGACAGGGGGAGCGGGAGCTGTTTTTT. Its translation is CASSLTPPGQGERELFF.

This clonotype was counted ten times or more. This sequence joins TRBV3-1 and TRBJ2-5; D remains ambiguous. Per the germline V gene, CDR1 is LGHDT and CDR2 is YNNKEL (reference sequence). This CDR3 spans 13 amino acids. Between the trimmed V and J ends, which lost 0 bases and 4 bases, there was a span of 6 bases. CDR3 sequence (DNA): TGTGCCAGCAGCCAAGATAGAGGAGAGACCCAGTACTTC. This codes for CASSQDRGETQYF.

This chain connects TRBV20-1 to TRBJ1-4, with D uncertain. Deletions cut 6 bases from V and 10 bases from J, with 9 bases between. This CDR3 region has 10 residues. CDR1 and CDR2 (germline): DFQATT, SNEGSKA (reference sequence). CDR3 nucleotides: TGCAGTGCAAACGCGGGAAAACTGTTTTTT. It is translated as CSANAGKLFF.

The V gene is TRBV12-3 or TRBV12-4, the J gene TRBJ1-6, with a tentative D call TRBD1 (5 bases). Deletions cut 3 bases from V and 9 bases from J, with 12 bases between. The CDR3 is 14 amino acids. The CDR3 reads CASSFPGGSSPLHF. The DNA for the CDR3 is TGTGCCAGCAGTTTCCCCGGGGGGAGTTCACCCCTCCACTTT.

This clonotype was seen at least ten times. This chain links TRBV9 with TRBJ2-6; D may be TRBD1 (6 bases). CDR3 size: 17 residues. Germline V gives CDR1 SGDLS, CDR2 YYNGEE. The germline V and J ends were trimmed by 4 bases and 0 bases, with 14 bases remaining between them. The CDR3 DNA reads TGTGCCAGCAGCCCCCGACAGGCCAACTCTGGGGCCAACGTCCTGACTTTC. The encoded protein is CASSPRQANSGANVLTF.

This clonotype has at least ten counts. The V and J genes are TRBV19 and TRBJ1-2, with D perhaps matching TRBD1 (5 bases). Trimming took off 7 bases at V and 4 bases at J, with 13 bases between the two ends. Per germline, CDR1 LNHDA and CDR2 SQIVND (reference sequence). The CDR3 extends over 13 amino acids. CDR3 loop: CASTDGAGYGYTF. In nucleotides, the CDR3 is TGTGCCAGTACGGACGGGGCGGGCTATGGCTACACCTTC.

This clonotype was seen ten or more times. The chain links TRBV5-6 to TRBJ1-1, with TRBD1 as a possible D gene (6 bases). The CDR3 runs to 15 residues. Looked up from germline, CDR1 is SGHDT and CDR2 is YYEEEE. V was clipped by 1 base and J by 4 bases, with 14 bases between them. This CDR3 reads CASSLPGRGGTEAFF. The CDR3 DNA sequence: TGTGCCAGCAGCTTGCCCGGACGAGGGGGCACTGAAGCTTTCTTT. The variable domain in full, with the rest retrieved from reference TRBV5-6 and TRBJ1-1, is DAGVTQSPTHLIKTRGQQVTLRCSPKSGHDTVSWYQQALGQGPQFIFQYYEEEERQRGNFPDRFSGHQFPNYSSELNVNALLLGDSALYLCASSLPGRGGTEAFFGQGTRLTVV.

This clonotype was seen only a few times. The J gene is TRBJ2-5, the V gene TRBV27; 9 positions agree with TRBD1. From germline, CDR1 is MNHEY and CDR2 SMNVEV (reference sequence). The trim removed 6 bases at V and 4 bases at J, leaving 9 bases unmatched. The length of the CDR3 is 15 residues. The chain's CDR3 is CASSDTDRGLETQYF. CDR3 in DNA: TGTGCCAGCAGCGATACTGACAGGGGGTTAGAGACCCAGTACTTC.

Only a few counts were recorded for this clonotype. The CDR3 nucleotides read TGTGCCAGCTCACCAGGGGGCAGGGTCCAAGAGACCCAGTACTTC. It translates to CASSPGGRVQETQYF. V gene TRBV18 combines with J gene TRBJ2-5, with D perhaps TRBD1 (6 bases). Trimming stripped 2 bases from V and 1 base from J, with 11 bases between. This CDR3 contains 15 residues. CDR1 is KGHSH, CDR2 LQKENI, per germline. Filled out from reference TRBV18 and TRBJ2-5, the complete variable domain reads NAGVMQNPRHLVRRRGQEARLRCSPMKGHSHVYWYRQLPEEGLKFMVYLQKENIIDESGMPKERFSAEFPKEGPSILRIQQVVRGDSAAYFCASSPGGRVQETQYFGPGTRLLVL.

The V and J genes are TRBV30 and TRBJ1-4; TRBD1 matches at 9 bases. Unmatched junction bases numbered 7, after V lost 2 bases and J lost 6 bases. CDR1 is GTSNPN and CDR2 is SVGIG in the germline V gene (reference sequence). There are 15 residues in the CDR3. The CDR3 coding sequence is TGTGCCTGGAGTCACCCGACAGGGGGGTATGAAAAACTGTTTTTT. Its protein product is CAWSHPTGGYEKLFF.

The sample holds many counts of this clonotype. V gene TRBV2 combines with J gene TRBJ1-6, with TRBD1 matching over 12 bases. CDR3 length: 15 amino acids. Germline V gives CDR1 SNHLY, CDR2 FYNNEI. Trimming took 4 bases from V and 8 from J; bases not matched to a gene: 3. The CDR3: CASSGDRGLDSPLHF. The CDR3 DNA sequence: TGTGCCAGCAGTGGGGACAGGGGGCTCGATTCACCCCTCCACTTT. The full variable domain, in which reference TRBV2 and TRBJ1-6 provide the parts outside the CDR3, is EPEVTQTPSHQVTQMGQEVILRCVPISNHLYFYWYRQILGQKVEFLVSFYNNEISEKSEIFDDQFSVERPDGSNFTLKIRSTKLEDSAMYFCASSGDRGLDSPLHFGNGTRLTVT.

J is TRBJ2-1 and V is TRBV29-1; D is uncertain. Per germline, CDR1 SQVTM and CDR2 ANQGSEA. The CDR3 spans 13 residues. Trimming took off 6 bases at V and 6 bases at J, with 15 bases between the two ends. In DNA form, the CDR3 reads TGCAGCGTCGTCCGTACTTTATCCAATGAGCAGTTCTTC. It translates to CSVVRTLSNEQFF.

The chain combines TRBV29-1 with TRBJ1-1; D not resolved. The germline V gene encodes CDR1 SQVTM and CDR2 ANQGSEA. The CDR3 is 13 amino acids. Trimming shortened V by 8 bases and J by 5 bases, and 18 bases separated the two germline ends. The CDR3 reads CSLTKDDETEAFF. DNA for the CDR3: TGCAGCCTGACTAAGGACGACGAAACTGAAGCTTTCTTT. Drawing the rest from reference TRBV29-1 and TRBJ1-1, the complete variable domain is SAVISQKPSRDICQRGTSLTIQCQVDSQVTMMFWYRQQPGQSLTLIATANQGSEATYESGFVIDKFPISRPNLTFSTLTVSNMSPEDSSIYLCSLTKDDETEAFFGQGTRLTVV.

This rearrangement joins TRBV20-1 to TRBJ2-5; the match to TRBD2 covers 12 bases. Germline loops: CDR1 DFQATT, CDR2 SNEGSKA (reference sequence). V trimming: 0 bases; J trimming: 2 bases; junction bases outside the gene matches: 4. This CDR3 is built from 16 residues. The CDR3 protein is CSARDPGTSGQETQYF. The CDR3 coding sequence is TGCAGTGCTAGAGACCCAGGGACTAGCGGGCAAGAGACCCAGTACTTC.

This clonotype was found many times. The V call is TRBV6-6, the J call TRBJ1-6; D perhaps matches TRBD1 (5 bases). Looked up from germline, CDR1 is MNHNY and CDR2 is SVGAGI (reference sequence). The germline V and J ends were trimmed by 7 bases and 7 bases, with 11 bases remaining between them. The CDR3 covers 13 residues. The CDR3 nucleotides are TGTGCCAGCATGGTGACAGAAAATTCACCCCTCCACTTT. Protein product: CASMVTENSPLHF.

This clonotype was recorded a few times. The genes are TRBV7-3 and TRBJ2-5; maybe TRBD2 (5 bases). Germline CDR1 and CDR2: SGHTA and FQGTGA. Trimming cost V 0 bases and J 3 bases, with 5 bases left between them. This CDR3 contains 13 residues. The CDR3 sequence: CASSLTGEETQYF. The CDR3 DNA sequence: TGTGCCAGCAGCTTAACCGGGGAAGAGACCCAGTACTTC.

This clonotype was recorded many times. This chain joins TRBV7-8 and TRBJ1-2; no firm D call. The CDR3 sequence is 14 residues long. The V end lost 5 bases, the J end lost 0 bases, and 10 bases lay between the germline ends. CDR1 and CDR2 from the germline V gene are SGHVS and FQNEAQ. The CDR3 bases are TGTGCCAGCAGCCCTCATGGTCCTAACTATGGCTACACCTTC. Encoded protein: CASSPHGPNYGYTF.

This clonotype was detected a few times. This rearrangement joins TRBV14 to TRBJ2-4; D is uncertain. Germline values: CDR1 SGHDN, CDR2 FVKESK. The CDR3 is made up of 14 amino acids. Trimming took off 1 base at V and 3 bases at J, with 7 bases between the two ends. CDR3 nucleotides: TGTGCCAGCAGCCAAGGGGCCAGCAAAAACATTCAGTACTTC. This gives the protein CASSQGASKNIQYF.

J is TRBJ2-6 and V is TRBV5-4; possibly TRBD2 for D (5 bases). The CDR3 runs to 15 residues. Trimming took 2 bases from V and 0 from J, leaving 6 bases between them. CDR1 is SGHNT, CDR2 YYREEE, per germline (reference sequence). CDR3 DNA sequence: TGTGCCAGCAGCTTCGGGGTCTCTGGGGCCAACGTCCTGACTTTC. Translation gives CASSFGVSGANVLTF. Together with reference TRBV5-4 and TRBJ2-6, the CDR3 gives the full variable domain: ETGVTQSPTHLIKTRGQQVTLRCSSQSGHNTVSWYQQALGQGPQFIFQYYREEENGRGNFPPRFSGLQFPNYSSELNVNALELDDSALYLCASSFGVSGANVLTFGAGSRLTVL.

This clonotype was recorded many times. V is TRBV28 and J is TRBJ2-7; the match to TRBD1 covers 8 bases. The CDR3 contains 12 residues. Trimming cost V 10 bases and J 6 bases; bases outside gene matches: 8. Looked up from germline, CDR1 is MDHEN and CDR2 is SYDVKM. The CDR3 loop reads CATLIQGGEQYF. CDR3 bases: TGTGCCACCCTTATACAGGGGGGCGAGCAGTACTTC.

By sample share, this clonotype is medium-sized. The CDR3 nucleotides are TGCAGTGCTAGATCGGGGGAAACGAGGAAGGGTCAGTACTTC. It codes for CSARSGETRKGQYF. This sequence joins TRBV20-1 and TRBJ2-4, with D tentatively TRBD2 (6 bases). The CDR3 consists of 14 residues. V gave up 2 bases and J gave up 12 bases, with 20 bases separating them. CDR1 is DFQATT and CDR2 is SNEGSKA in the germline V gene (reference sequence).

The rearrangement links TRBV2 to TRBJ1-2; D call uncertain. The V end lost 8 bases, the J end lost 4 bases, and 8 bases lay between the germline ends. This CDR3 has 11 residues. The germline gives CDR1 SNHLY, CDR2 FYNNEI. The CDR3 is CASRVAYGYTF. The DNA for the CDR3 is TGTGCCAGCCGCGTGGCCTATGGCTACACCTTC.

This clonotype was counted only a few times. The chain couples TRBV20-1 to TRBJ2-3; D might be TRBD2 (7 bases). Germline loops: CDR1 DFQATT, CDR2 SNEGSKA (reference sequence). Between the trimmed V and J ends, which lost 6 bases and 6 bases, there was a span of 16 bases. This CDR3 spans 13 amino acids. The CDR3 DNA is TGCAGTGCCCTTGGGGGGGGGCAGGATACGCAGTATTTT. As protein: CSALGGGQDTQYF.

This clonotype was seen many times. The chain joins TRBV20-1 to TRBJ2-2; D may be TRBD2 (5 bases). CDR1 is DFQATT and CDR2 is SNEGSKA in the germline V gene (reference sequence). With 1 base removed from V and 4 bases from J, the gap between germline ends came to 10 bases. The CDR3 runs 14 residues. DNA of the CDR3: TGCAGTGCTAGAGGCCTAGCAACCACCGGGGAGCTGTTTTTT. It translates to CSARGLATTGELFF.

This clonotype showed up just a few times. V gene TRBV7-6 combines with J gene TRBJ1-6; possibly TRBD1 for D (5 bases). Per germline, CDR1 SGHVS and CDR2 FNYEAQ. V was cut by 1 base and J by 7 bases, with 8 bases left in between. The CDR3 runs to 14 residues. CDR3 nucleotide sequence: TGTGCCAGCAGCTTAGACAGGTCCAATTCACCCCTCCACTTT. It translates to CASSLDRSNSPLHF.

This clonotype was observed many times. The chain is built from TRBV10-3 and TRBJ1-1; the D is unclear. Germline V lookup: CDR1 ENHRY, CDR2 SYGVKD. The ends were cut back, 2 bases at V and 1 base at J, with 8 bases in the middle. The CDR3 runs 14 residues. DNA of the CDR3: TGTGCCATCAGTGAGCGTCAAGGGAACACTGAAGCTTTCTTT. It specifies CAISERQGNTEAFF.

The rearrangement links TRBV29-1 to TRBJ2-7; D not resolved. V was shortened by 6 bases and J by 2 bases, with 11 bases between the two germline ends. The CDR3 totals 12 residues. CDR1 SQVTM and CDR2 ANQGSEA come from the germline V gene. The CDR3 region is CSVGRRAYEQYF. For the CDR3, the DNA is TGCAGCGTCGGTCGCCGGGCCTACGAGCAGTACTTC.